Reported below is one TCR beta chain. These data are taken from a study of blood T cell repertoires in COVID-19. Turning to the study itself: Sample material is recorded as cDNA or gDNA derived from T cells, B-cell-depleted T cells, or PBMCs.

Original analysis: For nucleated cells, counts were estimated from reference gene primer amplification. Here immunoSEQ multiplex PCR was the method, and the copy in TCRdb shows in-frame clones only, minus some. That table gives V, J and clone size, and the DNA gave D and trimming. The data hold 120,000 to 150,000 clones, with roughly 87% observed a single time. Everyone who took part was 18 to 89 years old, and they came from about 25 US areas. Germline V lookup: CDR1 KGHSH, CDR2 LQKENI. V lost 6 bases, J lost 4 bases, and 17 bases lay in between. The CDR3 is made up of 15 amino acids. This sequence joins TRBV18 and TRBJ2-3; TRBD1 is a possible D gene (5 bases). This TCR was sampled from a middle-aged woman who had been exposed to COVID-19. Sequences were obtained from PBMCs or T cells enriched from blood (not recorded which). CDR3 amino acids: CASSSGQGIPDTQYF. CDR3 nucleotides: TGTGCCAGCTCCTCCGGGCAGGGTATCCCAGATACGCAGTATTTT.